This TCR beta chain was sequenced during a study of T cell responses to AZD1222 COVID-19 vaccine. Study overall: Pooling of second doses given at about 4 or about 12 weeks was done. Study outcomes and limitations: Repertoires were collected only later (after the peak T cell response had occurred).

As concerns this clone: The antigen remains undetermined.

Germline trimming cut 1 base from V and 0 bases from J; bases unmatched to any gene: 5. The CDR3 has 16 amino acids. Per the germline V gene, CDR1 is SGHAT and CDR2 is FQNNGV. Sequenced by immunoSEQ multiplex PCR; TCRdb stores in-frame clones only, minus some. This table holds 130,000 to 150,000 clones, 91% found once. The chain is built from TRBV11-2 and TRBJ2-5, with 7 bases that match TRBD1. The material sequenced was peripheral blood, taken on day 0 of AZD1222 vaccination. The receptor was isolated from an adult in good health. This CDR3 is CASSLGGTVYQETQYF. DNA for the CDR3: TGTGCCAGCAGCTTAGGGGGGACAGTTTACCAAGAGACCCAGTACTTC.